This TCR beta chain was recorded in a study of shared clonotypes between healthy human individuals. Sequencing was performed with immunoSEQ multiplex PCR; in TCRdb, only in-frame clones are kept and a portion is missing. The table includes 750,000 to 1,000,000 clones, roughly 92% detected once. CD45RO negativity and positive selection for CCR7 defined naive CD8 cells, a population that excluded terminally differentiated effector memory CD45RA+ cells. Of note for this clone: Its antigen is as yet unknown.

Study results and limitations: A small donor pool kept down the genetic and exposure-history diversity that was represented. Against clonotypes common to all four donors, non-shared ones had lower generation probabilities. Despite large depth, rarefaction showed incomplete sorted-subset sequencing.

Germline CDR1 and CDR2: SEHNR and FQNEAQ (reference sequence). V lost 6 bases, J lost 3 bases, and 15 bases lay in between. The CDR3 has 15 amino acids. Sequencing was performed on naive CD8+ T cells sorted from blood. The source is a man aged 25 to 45 in good health. The V call is TRBV7-9, the J call TRBJ1-5; a possible D gene is TRBD1 (6 bases). CDR3 DNA sequence: TGTGCCAGCAGTAAGGGGGGGCACGACAATCAGCCCCAGCATTTT. Its translation: CASSKGGHDNQPQHF.